Listed here are 4 T cell receptor beta chains from one sample, sequenced in a study of CD8+ T cells in alopecia areata. Treatment of the sample: oral pan-JAK inhibitor, 5-10 mg twice daily. In each case, RNA was isolated and then reverse transcribed into cDNA as the sequencing template. Only in-frame clones appear in the TCRdb table, and some are missing; sequencing was by immunoSEQ multiplex PCR. This sample has roughly 150,000 clones; 45% to 60% occur once, and the top ten carry roughly 15%. The sequencing used CD8+ T cells sorted from blood, collected at week 4, from a patient treated with tofacitinib. The receptors come from a human donor with alopecia areata.

This clone has a handful of counts. V gene TRBV7-8 combines with J gene TRBJ1-5, with 9 bases fitting TRBD1. Germline CDR1 and CDR2: SGHVS and FQNEAQ. V trimming: 3 bases; J trimming: 6 bases; junction bases outside the gene matches: 3. This CDR3 is built from 14 residues. The CDR3: CASSFLDRGQPQHF. The CDR3 DNA follows: TGTGCCAGCAGCTTTCTGGACAGGGGTCAGCCCCAGCATTTT.

The J gene is TRBJ1-1, the V gene TRBV15, with D uncertain. Per the germline V gene, CDR1 is LNHNV and CDR2 is YYDKDF (reference sequence). Trimming shortened V by 4 bases and J by 5 bases, and 17 bases separated the two germline ends. The CDR3 length is 15 residues. The CDR3 here is CATSTGRLHETEAFF. As DNA, the CDR3 is TGTGCCACCAGCACCGGACGGTTGCATGAAACTGAAGCTTTCTTT.

This clone was seen a few times. The genes are TRBV19 and TRBJ1-2; weak D call: TRBD1 (6 bases). The germline V gene encodes CDR1 LNHDA and CDR2 SQIVND (reference sequence). V shed 3 bases and J shed 2 bases, with 16 bases lying between them. The CDR3 consists of 16 residues. The CDR3 DNA is TGTGCCAGTAGTATCCCCAGTGGGGGGCCCAACTATGGCTACACCTTC. This sequence encodes CASSIPSGGPNYGYTF.

A note on this clone: Other DNA sequences of this sample code for an identical CDR3. This sequence joins TRBV11-2 and TRBJ2-7, with D possibly matching TRBD2 (5 bases). CDR3 length equals 14 residues. Germline CDR1 reads SGHAT; CDR2 reads FQNNGV. Trimming removed 3 bases at V and 4 bases at J, with 13 bases between. The CDR3 reads CASSFEASFYEQYF. DNA for the CDR3: TGTGCCAGCAGCTTTGAAGCTAGCTTTTACGAGCAGTACTTC.